These 5 T cell receptor beta chains share one sample of origin, sequenced in a study of T-cell memory formation after mild COVID-19. TCRdb called the 5' RACE reads again in MiXCR, with one record for every CDR3 protein. The table records fewer than 150,000 distinct CDR3 sequences, about 20% of them present only once. The specimen was PBMCs or a T cell subset sorted from them (not recorded which). The receptors come from a man between 18 and 29 years old who had mild COVID-19 (a few samples of this study predate the infection). Cell type and time point are not known.

This clonotype has a handful of counts. The V and J genes are TRBV4-3 and TRBJ2-7, with a weak D call TRBD1 (5 bases). Germline V gene lookup returns CDR1 LGHNA and CDR2 YSLEER. This CDR3 has 16 residues. The V end was cut by 0 bases, the J end by 11 bases, with 23 bases between. In DNA, the CDR3 is TGCGCCAGCAGCCAAGACACGACAGCACTCGCTGGGTTGGAGTACTTC. Translated, it gives CASSQDTTALAGLEYF.

This clonotype was seen a handful of times. J is TRBJ1-1 and V is TRBV7-8; D gene uncertain. From germline, CDR1 is SGHVS and CDR2 FQNEAQ. CDR3 size: 13 residues. Between the trimmed V and J ends, which lost 3 bases and 1 base, there was a span of 6 bases. For the CDR3, the DNA is TGTGCCAGCAGCTTTCGGAGGAACACTGAAGCTTTCTTT. The encoded protein is CASSFRRNTEAFF.

This clonotype was picked up a small number of times. This chain connects TRBV5-1 to TRBJ2-5; no clear D gene. Trimming stripped 0 bases from V and 1 base from J, with 13 bases between. CDR1 and CDR2 from the germline V gene are SGHRS and YFSETQ. CDR3 size: 16 residues. The CDR3 loop is CASSLDVQKTQETQYF. The CDR3 DNA reads as TGCGCCAGCAGCTTGGATGTTCAGAAAACCCAAGAGACCCAGTACTTC. Supplemented by reference TRBV5-1 and TRBJ2-5, the full variable domain reads KAGVTQTPRYLIKTRGQQVTLSCSPISGHRSVSWYQQTPGQGLQFLFEYFSETQRNKGNFPGRFSGRQFSNSRSEMNVSTLELGDSALYLCASSLDVQKTQETQYFGPGTRLLVL.

This clonotype was observed a handful of times. V is TRBV4-3 and J is TRBJ2-2, with 7 bases fitting TRBD1. This CDR3 region has 15 residues. V trimming: 1 base; J trimming: 6 bases; junction bases outside the gene matches: 5. Germline CDR1 is LGHNA and CDR2 is YSLEER. CDR3 loop: CASSQGTGLAGELFF. The CDR3 DNA sequence: TGCGCCAGCAGCCAAGGGACAGGTCTCGCCGGGGAGCTGTTTTTT.

This clonotype has only a few counts. V usage is TRBV10-3 and J usage is TRBJ2-7; 7 bases match TRBD1. The CDR3 is 15 residues long. The germline V gene encodes CDR1 ENHRY and CDR2 SYGVKD. V was pared by 5 bases and J by 0 bases, with 7 bases of the junction left unmatched. In nucleotides, the CDR3 is TGTGCCATCAGTAATACAGGGGCGGGCTCCTACGAGCAGTACTTC. Its translation is CAISNTGAGSYEQYF.